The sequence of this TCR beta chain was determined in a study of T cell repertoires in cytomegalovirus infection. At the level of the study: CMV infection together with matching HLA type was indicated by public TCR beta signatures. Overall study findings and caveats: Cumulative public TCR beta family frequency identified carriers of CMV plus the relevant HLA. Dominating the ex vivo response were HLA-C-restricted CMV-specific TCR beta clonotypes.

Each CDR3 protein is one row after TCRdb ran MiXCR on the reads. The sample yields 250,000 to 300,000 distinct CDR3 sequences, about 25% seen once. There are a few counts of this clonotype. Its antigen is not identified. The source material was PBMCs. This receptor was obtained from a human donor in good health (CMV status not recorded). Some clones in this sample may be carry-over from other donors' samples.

In DNA form, the CDR3 reads TGTGCCAGCAGTTTAGAAGGGAGTGAGCAGTACTTC. Its protein is CASSLEGSEQYF. V usage is TRBV28 and J usage is TRBJ2-7; maybe TRBD2 (5 bases). Germline values: CDR1 MDHEN, CDR2 SYDVKM. This CDR3 region has 12 residues. V was trimmed by 2 bases and J by 7 bases, leaving 9 bases between them.